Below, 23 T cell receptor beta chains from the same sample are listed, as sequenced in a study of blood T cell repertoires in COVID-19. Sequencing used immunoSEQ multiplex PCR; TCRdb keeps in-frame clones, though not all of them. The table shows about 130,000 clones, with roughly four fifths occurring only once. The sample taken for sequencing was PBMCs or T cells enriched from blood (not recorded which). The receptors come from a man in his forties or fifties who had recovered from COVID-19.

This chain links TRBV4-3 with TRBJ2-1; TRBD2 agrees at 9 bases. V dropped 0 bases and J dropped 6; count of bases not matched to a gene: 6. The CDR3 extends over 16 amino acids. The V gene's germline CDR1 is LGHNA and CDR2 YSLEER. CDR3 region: CASSQDLSGGSNEQFF. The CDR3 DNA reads TGCGCCAGCAGCCAAGATTTGAGCGGGGGGAGCAATGAGCAGTTCTTC.

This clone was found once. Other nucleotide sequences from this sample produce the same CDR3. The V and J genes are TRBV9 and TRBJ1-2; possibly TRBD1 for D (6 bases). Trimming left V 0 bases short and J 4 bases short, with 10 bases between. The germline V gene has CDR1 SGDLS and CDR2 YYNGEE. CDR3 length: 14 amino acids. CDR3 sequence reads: CASSVGGGSYGYTF. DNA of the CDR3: TGTGCCAGCAGCGTAGGGGGGGGCTCCTATGGCTACACCTTC.

The CDR3 sequence: CASSPGQGASQPQHF. The CDR3 DNA sequence: TGTGCCAGCTCACCGGGACAGGGGGCCAGTCAGCCCCAGCATTTT. The chain combines TRBV18 with TRBJ1-5, with 12 bases that match TRBD1. From germline, CDR1 is KGHSH and CDR2 LQKENI. There are 15 residues in the CDR3. V was clipped by 3 bases and J by 6 bases; unmatched bases: 3.

CDR3 residues: CATSRNRGRNTEAFF. DNA for the CDR3: TGTGCCACCAGCAGAAACAGGGGGAGGAACACTGAAGCTTTCTTT. The V call is TRBV15, the J call TRBJ1-1; TRBD1 aligns across 8 bases. V was clipped by 2 bases and J by 1 base; unmatched bases: 3. This CDR3 has 15 amino acids. Germline V lookup: CDR1 LNHNV, CDR2 YYDKDF (reference sequence).

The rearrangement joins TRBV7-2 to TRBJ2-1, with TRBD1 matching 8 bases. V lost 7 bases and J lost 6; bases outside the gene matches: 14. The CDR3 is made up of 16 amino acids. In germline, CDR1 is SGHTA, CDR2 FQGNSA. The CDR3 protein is CASTPYSGTGINEQFF. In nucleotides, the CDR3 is TGTGCCAGCACCCCATATTCCGGGACAGGAATCAATGAGCAGTTCTTC.

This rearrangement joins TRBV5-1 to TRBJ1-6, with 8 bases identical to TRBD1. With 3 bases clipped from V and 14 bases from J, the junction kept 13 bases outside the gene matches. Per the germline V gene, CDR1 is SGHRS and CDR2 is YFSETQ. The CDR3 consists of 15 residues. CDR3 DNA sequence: TGCGCCAGCAGCTCTACCGGGACAGGCGATCGAGCCCTCCACTTT. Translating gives CASSSTGTGDRALHF.

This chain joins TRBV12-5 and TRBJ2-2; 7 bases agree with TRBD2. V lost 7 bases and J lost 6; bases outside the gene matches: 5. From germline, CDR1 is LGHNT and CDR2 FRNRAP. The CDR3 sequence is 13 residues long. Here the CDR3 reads CASAGGWAGELFF. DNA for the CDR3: TGTGCTAGTGCCGGGGGGTGGGCCGGGGAGCTGTTTTTT. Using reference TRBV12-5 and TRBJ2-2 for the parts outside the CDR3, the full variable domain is DARVTQTPRHKVTEMGQEVTMRCQPILGHNTVFWYRQTMMQGLELLAYFRNRAPLDDSGMPKDRFSAEMPDATLATLKIQPSEPRDSAVYFCASAGGWAGELFFGEGSRLTVL.

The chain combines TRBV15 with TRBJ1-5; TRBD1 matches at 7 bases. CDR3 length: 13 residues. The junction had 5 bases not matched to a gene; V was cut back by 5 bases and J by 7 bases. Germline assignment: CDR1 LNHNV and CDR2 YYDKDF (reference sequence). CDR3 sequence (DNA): TGTGCCACCAGCGAGGACAGGAGACAGCCCCAGCATTTT. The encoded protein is CATSEDRRQPQHF.

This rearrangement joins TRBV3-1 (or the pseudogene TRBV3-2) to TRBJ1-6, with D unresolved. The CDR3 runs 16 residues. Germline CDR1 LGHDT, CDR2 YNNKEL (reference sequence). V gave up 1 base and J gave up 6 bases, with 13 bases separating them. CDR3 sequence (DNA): TGTGCCAGCAGCCAAGGACTTGGCTGGCGTAATTCACCCCTCCACTTT. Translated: CASSQGLGWRNSPLHF.

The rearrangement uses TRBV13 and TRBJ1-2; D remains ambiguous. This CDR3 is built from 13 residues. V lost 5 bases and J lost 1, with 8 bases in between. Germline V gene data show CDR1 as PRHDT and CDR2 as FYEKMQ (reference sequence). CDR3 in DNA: TGTGCCAGCAGCCTCAGAAGTAACTATGGCTACACCTTC. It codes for CASSLRSNYGYTF.

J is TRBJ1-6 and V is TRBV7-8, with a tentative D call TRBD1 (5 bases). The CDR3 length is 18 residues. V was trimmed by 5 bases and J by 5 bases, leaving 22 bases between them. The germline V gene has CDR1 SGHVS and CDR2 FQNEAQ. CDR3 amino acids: CASSPRLALQGNNSPLHF. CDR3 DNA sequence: TGTGCCAGCAGCCCCCGGCTGGCCCTGCAGGGTAATAATTCACCCCTCCACTTT.

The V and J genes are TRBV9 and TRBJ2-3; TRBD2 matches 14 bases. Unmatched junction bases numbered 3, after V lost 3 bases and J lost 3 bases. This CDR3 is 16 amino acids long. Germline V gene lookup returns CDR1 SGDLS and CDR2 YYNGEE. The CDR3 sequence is CASSARTSGGTDTQYF. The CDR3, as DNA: TGTGCCAGCAGCGCCCGGACTAGCGGGGGGACAGATACGCAGTATTTT.

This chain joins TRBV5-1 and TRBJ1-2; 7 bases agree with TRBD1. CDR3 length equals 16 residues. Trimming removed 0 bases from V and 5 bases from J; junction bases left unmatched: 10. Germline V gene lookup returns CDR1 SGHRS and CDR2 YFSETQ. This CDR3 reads CASSLALNRQGYGYTF. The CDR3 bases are TGCGCCAGCAGCTTGGCTTTAAACAGACAGGGATATGGCTACACCTTC.

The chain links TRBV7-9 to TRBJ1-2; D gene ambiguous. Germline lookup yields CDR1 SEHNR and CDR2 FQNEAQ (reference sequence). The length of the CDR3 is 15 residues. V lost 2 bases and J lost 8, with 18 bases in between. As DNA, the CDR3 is TGTGCCAGCAGCTTAAAGCCCCCGAGGGCTAACGGCTACACCTTC. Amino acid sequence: CASSLKPPRANGYTF.

The DNA for the CDR3 is TGTGCCAGCAGCCCAGGACAGACCACCGGGGAGCTGTTTTTT. Translated: CASSPGQTTGELFF. The genes are TRBV7-2 and TRBJ2-2; tentatively, D is TRBD1 (6 bases). The V end lost 5 bases, the J end lost 4 bases, and 11 bases lay between the germline ends. This CDR3 has 14 amino acids. Germline V gene sequence: CDR1 SGHTA, CDR2 FQGNSA.

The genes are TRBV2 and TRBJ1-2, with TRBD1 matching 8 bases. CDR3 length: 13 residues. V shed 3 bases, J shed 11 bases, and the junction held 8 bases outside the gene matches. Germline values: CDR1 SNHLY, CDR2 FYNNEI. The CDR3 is CASSEGRGRWYTF. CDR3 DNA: TGTGCCAGCAGTGAGGGCAGGGGGCGGTGGTACACCTTC.

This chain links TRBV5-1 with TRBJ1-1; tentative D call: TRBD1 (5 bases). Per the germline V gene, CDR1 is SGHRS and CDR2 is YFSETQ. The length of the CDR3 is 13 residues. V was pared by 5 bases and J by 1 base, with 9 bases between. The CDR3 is CASRYGQNTEAFF. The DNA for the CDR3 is TGCGCCAGCAGATACGGACAGAACACTGAAGCTTTCTTT.

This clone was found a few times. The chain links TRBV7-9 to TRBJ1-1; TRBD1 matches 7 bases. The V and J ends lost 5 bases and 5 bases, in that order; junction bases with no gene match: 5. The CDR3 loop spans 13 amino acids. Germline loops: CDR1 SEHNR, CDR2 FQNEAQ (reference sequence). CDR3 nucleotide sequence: TGTGCCAGCAGCCTACTACAGGGGACTGAAGCTTTCTTT. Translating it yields CASSLLQGTEAFF.

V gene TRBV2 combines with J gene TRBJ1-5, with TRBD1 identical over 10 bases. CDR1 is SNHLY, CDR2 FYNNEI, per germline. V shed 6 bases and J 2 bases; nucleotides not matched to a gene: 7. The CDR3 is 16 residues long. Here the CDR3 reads CASRTGQGDGNQPQHF. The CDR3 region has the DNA TGTGCCAGCAGGACCGGACAGGGGGACGGCAATCAGCCCCAGCATTTT. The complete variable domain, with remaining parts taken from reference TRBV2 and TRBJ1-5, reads EPEVTQTPSHQVTQMGQEVILRCVPISNHLYFYWYRQILGQKVEFLVSFYNNEISEKSEIFDDQFSVERPDGSNFTLKIRSTKLEDSAMYFCASRTGQGDGNQPQHFGDGTRLSIL.

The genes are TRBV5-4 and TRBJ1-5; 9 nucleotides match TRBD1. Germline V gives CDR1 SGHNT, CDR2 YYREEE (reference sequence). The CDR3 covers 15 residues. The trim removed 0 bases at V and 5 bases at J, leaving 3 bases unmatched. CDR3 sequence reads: CASSLDRGQDQPQHF. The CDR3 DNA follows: TGTGCCAGCAGCTTGGACAGGGGGCAGGATCAGCCCCAGCATTTT.

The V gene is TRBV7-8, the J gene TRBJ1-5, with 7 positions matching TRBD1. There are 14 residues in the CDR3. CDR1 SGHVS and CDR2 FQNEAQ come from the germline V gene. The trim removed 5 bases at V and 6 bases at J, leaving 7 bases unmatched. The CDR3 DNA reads TGTGCCAGCAGCGACGACAGGGCCGCTCAGCCCCAGCATTTT. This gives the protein CASSDDRAAQPQHF. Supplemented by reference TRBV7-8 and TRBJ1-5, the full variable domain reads GAGVSQSPRYKVAKRGQDVALRCDPISGHVSLFWYQQALGQGPEFLTYFQNEAQLDKSGLPSDRFFAERPEGSVSTLKIQRTQQEDSAVYLCASSDDRAAQPQHFGDGTRLSIL.

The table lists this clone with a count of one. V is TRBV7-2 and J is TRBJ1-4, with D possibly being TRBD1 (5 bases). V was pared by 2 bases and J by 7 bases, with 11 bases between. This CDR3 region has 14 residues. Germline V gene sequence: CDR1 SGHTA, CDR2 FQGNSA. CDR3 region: CASSLSQGGEKLFF. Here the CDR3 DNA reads TGTGCCAGCAGCTTAAGCCAGGGTGGTGAAAAACTGTTTTTT.

The CDR3 DNA reads TGCGCCAGCAGCCAAGATCATCGGGGTGAAGCTTTCTTT. The encoded protein is CASSQDHRGEAFF. The rearrangement links TRBV4-1 to TRBJ1-1; no firm D call. From germline, CDR1 is MGHRA and CDR2 YSYEKL. The V and J ends lost 0 bases and 7 bases respectively, with 9 bases between them. This CDR3 has 13 amino acids.